The entry below describes one TCR beta chain. This record comes from a study of a mutant IDH1 vaccine in newly diagnosed glioma. The time point denotes: baseline, week 1 (first vaccination visit). Treatment: pre-vaccination baseline after standard-of-care therapy. The astrocytomas were IDH1-mutant, ATRX-negative, and WHO grade 3 or 4. This CDR3 has 12 residues. Between the trimmed V and J ends, which lost 3 bases and 7 bases, there was a span of 10 bases. In germline, CDR1 is SGHRS, CDR2 YFSETQ. Sequenced by immunoSEQ multiplex PCR; TCRdb stores in-frame clones only, minus some. Of around 30,000 clones in the sample, more than 70% are singletons; the top ten hold roughly 8.6%.

The chain is built from TRBV5-1 and TRBJ1-1; a possible D gene is TRBD1 (5 bases). The sequence derives from a man between 45 and 60 years old with glioma. Some clones in this sample may be carry-over from other donors' samples. The source material was peripheral blood mononuclear cells (PBMCs), sampled from a glioma patient treated with radiotherapy, temozolomide or both. Here the CDR3 reads CASSSDTVEAFF. The CDR3 DNA is TGCGCCAGCAGCTCGGACACCGTTGAAGCTTTCTTT.